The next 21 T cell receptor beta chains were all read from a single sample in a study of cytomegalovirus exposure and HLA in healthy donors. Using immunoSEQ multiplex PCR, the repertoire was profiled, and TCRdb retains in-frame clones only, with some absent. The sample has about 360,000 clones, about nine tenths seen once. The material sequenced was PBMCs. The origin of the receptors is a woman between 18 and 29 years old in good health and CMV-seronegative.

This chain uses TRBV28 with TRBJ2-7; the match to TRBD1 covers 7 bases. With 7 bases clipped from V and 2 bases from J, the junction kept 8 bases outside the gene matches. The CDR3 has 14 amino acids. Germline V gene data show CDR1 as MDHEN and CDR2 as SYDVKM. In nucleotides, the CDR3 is TGTGCCAGCAAGTTCCCGGGACAGACCTACGAGCAGTACTTC. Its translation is CASKFPGQTYEQYF.

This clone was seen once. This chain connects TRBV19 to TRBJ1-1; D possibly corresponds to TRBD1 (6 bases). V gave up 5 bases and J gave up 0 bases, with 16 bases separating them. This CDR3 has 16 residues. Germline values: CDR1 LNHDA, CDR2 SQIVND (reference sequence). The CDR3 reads CASSSGGRSLNTEAFF. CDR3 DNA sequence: TGTGCCAGTAGTTCCGGGGGGCGAAGTCTGAACACTGAAGCTTTCTTT.

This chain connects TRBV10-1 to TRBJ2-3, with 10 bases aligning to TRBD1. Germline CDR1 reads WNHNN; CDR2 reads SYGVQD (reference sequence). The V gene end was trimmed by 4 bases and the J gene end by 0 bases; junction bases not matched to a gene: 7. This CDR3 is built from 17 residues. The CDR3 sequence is CASSGRDRGTSTDTQYF. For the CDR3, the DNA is TGCGCCAGCAGTGGCCGGGACAGGGGTACTAGCACAGATACGCAGTATTTT.

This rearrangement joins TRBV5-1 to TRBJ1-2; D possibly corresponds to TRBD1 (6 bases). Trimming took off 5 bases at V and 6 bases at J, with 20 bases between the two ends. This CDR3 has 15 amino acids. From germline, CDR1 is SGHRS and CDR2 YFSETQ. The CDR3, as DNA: TGCGCCAGCAGTTCTCAGCGGGGGGGCGCCCATGGCTACACCTTC. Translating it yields CASSSQRGGAHGYTF.

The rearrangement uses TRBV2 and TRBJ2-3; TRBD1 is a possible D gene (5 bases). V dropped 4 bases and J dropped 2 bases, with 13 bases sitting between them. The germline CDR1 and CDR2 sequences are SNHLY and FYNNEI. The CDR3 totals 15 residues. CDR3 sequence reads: CASSGQPTVTDTQYF. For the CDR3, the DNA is TGTGCCAGCAGTGGCCAACCGACAGTCACAGATACGCAGTATTTT.

The CDR3 region has the DNA TGTGCCAGCAGTGAAATTGGGACAGGGGGCGAAGGCTACACCTTC. Amino acid sequence: CASSEIGTGGEGYTF. The chain is built from TRBV6-1 and TRBJ1-2; TRBD1 agrees at 12 bases. CDR3 size: 15 residues. The germline V gene encodes CDR1 MNHNS and CDR2 SASEGT. V lost 2 bases to trimming and J lost 8 bases; unmatched junction nucleotides: 6.

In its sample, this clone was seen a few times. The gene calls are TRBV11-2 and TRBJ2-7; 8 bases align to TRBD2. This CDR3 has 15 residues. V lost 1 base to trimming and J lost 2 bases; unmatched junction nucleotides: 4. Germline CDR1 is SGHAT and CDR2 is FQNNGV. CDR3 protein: CASSLGSGKAYEQYF. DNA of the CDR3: TGTGCCAGCAGCTTAGGTAGCGGGAAGGCCTACGAGCAGTACTTC. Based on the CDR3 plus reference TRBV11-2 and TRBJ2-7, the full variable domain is EAGVAQSPRYKIIEKRQSVAFWCNPISGHATLYWYQQILGQGPKLLIQFQNNGVVDDSQLPKDRFSAERLKGVDSTLKIQPAKLEDSAVYLCASSLGSGKAYEQYFGPGTRLTVT.

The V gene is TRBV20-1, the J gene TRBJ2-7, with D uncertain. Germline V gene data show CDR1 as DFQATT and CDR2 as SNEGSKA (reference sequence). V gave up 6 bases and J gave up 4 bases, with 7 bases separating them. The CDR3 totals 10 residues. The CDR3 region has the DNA TGCAGTGCGAGGAGATACGAGCAGTACTTC. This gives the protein CSARRYEQYF.

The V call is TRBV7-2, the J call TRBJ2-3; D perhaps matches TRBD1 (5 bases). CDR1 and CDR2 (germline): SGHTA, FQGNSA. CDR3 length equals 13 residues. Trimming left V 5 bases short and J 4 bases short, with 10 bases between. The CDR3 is CASSPQGADTQYF. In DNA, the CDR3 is TGTGCCAGCAGCCCCCAGGGTGCAGATACGCAGTATTTT. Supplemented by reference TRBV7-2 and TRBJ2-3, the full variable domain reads GAGVSQSPSNKVTEKGKDVELRCDPISGHTALYWYRQSLGQGLEFLIYFQGNSAPDKSGLPSDRFSAERTGGSVSTLTIQRTQQEDSAVYLCASSPQGADTQYFGPGTRLTVL.

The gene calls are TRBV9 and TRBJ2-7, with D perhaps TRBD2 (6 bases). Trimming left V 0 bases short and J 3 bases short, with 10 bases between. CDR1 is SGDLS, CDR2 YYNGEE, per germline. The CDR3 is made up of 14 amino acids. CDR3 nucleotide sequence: TGTGCCAGCAGCGTAGACTTGGGAGGCTACGAGCAGTACTTC. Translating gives CASSVDLGGYEQYF.

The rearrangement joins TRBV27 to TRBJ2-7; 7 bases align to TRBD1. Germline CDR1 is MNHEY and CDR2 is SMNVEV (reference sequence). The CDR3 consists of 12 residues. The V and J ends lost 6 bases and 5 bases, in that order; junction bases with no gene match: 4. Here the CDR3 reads CASSLTGNEQYF. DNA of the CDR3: TGTGCCAGCAGCTTGACAGGGAACGAGCAGTACTTC.

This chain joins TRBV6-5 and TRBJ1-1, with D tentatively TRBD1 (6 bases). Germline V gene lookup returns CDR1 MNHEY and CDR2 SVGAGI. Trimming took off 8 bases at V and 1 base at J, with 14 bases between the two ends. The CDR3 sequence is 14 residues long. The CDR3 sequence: CASGPGAANTEAFF. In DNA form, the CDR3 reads TGTGCCAGCGGGCCAGGGGCCGCGAACACTGAAGCTTTCTTT.

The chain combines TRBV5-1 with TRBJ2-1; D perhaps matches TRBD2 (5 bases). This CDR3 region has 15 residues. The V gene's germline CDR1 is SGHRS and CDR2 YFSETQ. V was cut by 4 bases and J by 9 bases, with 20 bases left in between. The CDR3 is CASSATSDLAAEQFF. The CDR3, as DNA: TGCGCCAGCAGCGCAACCTCGGACCTAGCTGCTGAGCAGTTCTTC.

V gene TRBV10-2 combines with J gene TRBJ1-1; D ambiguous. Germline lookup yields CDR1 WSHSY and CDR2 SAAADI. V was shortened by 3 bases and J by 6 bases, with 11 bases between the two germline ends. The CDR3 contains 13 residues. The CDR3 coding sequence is TGCGCCAGCAGTGAAAGCAGGCTGGCTGAAGCTTTCTTT. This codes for CASSESRLAEAFF.

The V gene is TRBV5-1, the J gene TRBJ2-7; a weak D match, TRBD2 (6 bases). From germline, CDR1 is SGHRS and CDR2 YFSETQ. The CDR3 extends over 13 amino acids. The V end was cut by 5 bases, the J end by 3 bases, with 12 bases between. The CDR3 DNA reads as TGCGCCAGCAGATCCCCGGGACTCTACGAGCAGTACTTC. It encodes CASRSPGLYEQYF.

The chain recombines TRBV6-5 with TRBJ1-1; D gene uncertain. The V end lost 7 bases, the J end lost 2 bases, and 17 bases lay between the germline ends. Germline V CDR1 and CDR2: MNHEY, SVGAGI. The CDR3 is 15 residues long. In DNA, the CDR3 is TGTGCCAGCAACTCCCACGGGAATACAAACACTGAAGCTTTCTTT. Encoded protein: CASNSHGNTNTEAFF.

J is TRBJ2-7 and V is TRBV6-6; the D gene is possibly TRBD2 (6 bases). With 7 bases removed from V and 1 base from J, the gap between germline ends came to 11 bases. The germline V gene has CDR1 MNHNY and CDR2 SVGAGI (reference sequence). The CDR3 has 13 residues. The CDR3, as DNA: TGTGCCAGCAAGTCGGGGGTTTCCTACGAGCAGTACTTC. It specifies CASKSGVSYEQYF.

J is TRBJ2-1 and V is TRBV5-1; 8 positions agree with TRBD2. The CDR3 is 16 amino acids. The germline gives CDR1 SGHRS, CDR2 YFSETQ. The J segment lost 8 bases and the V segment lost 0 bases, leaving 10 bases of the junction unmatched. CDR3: CASSLESRLAFYEQFF. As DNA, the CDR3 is TGCGCCAGCAGCTTGGAATCGCGACTAGCGTTCTATGAGCAGTTCTTC.

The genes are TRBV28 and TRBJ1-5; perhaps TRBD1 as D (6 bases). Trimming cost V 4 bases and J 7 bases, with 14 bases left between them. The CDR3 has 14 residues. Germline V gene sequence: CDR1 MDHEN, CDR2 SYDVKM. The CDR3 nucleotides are TGTGCCAGCAGTTGGGGGGGGGCTGGGCAGCCCCAGCATTTT. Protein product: CASSWGGAGQPQHF.

The CDR3 protein is CASSPKAPGLGETQYF. DNA for the CDR3: TGTGCCAGCTCACCCAAAGCACCGGGACTTGGAGAGACCCAGTACTTC. V gene TRBV18 combines with J gene TRBJ2-5, with D possibly matching TRBD2 (6 bases). Germline lookup yields CDR1 KGHSH and CDR2 LQKENI. The CDR3 loop spans 16 amino acids. V was clipped by 3 bases and J by 4 bases, with 18 bases between them.

The CDR3 DNA reads TGTGCCAGCAGTTACCAGAGGACTCCCTACAATGAGCAGTTCTTC. Amino acid sequence: CASSYQRTPYNEQFF. The chain couples TRBV6-5 to TRBJ2-1, with D tentatively TRBD2 (5 bases). Trimming took 2 bases from V and 2 from J, leaving 10 bases between them. The CDR3 sequence is 15 residues long. Germline V gives CDR1 MNHEY, CDR2 SVGAGI.